This T cell receptor (beta chain) appears in the sequencing data of a study of early T cells in non-severe SARS-CoV-2 infection. At the level of the study: Investigators sequenced bulk RNA drawn from unsorted whole blood, and chains remained unpaired. Study-wide results and caveats: VDJdb matching favored anti-spike CD8 responses, missing private and CD4 specificities.

The CDR3 contains 16 residues. CDR1 is GTSNPN, CDR2 SVGIG, per germline (reference sequence). V was clipped by 5 bases and J by 4 bases; unmatched bases: 12. Worth noting for this clonotype: Antigen specificity is unknown.

The protocol attached unique molecular identifiers to individual cDNA molecules. MiXCR, applied by TCRdb to the 5' RACE reads, yields one record per CDR3 protein. Of about 80,000 distinct CDR3 sequences detected, around 10% appear once; the ten largest clones hold 15%. The source of this sequence is an adult who was a healthcare worker with PCR-confirmed SARS-CoV-2 infection or an uninfected control (not recorded which). The donor label of this sample is uncertain. The chain recombines TRBV30 with TRBJ2-4, with 9 positions matching TRBD1. The source material was whole blood, sampled at baseline. In nucleotides, the CDR3 is TGTGCCTGGGGAATTCCGGGACAGGGTCCAAAAAACATTCAGTACTTC. This codes for CAWGIPGQGPKNIQYF. The full variable domain, rest sourced from reference TRBV30 and TRBJ2-4, is SQTIHQWPATLVQPVGSPLSLECTVEGTSNPNLYWYRQAAGRGLQLLFYSVGIGQISSEVPQNLSASRPQDRQFILSSKKLLLSDSGFYLCAWGIPGQGPKNIQYFGAGTRLSVL.